This TCR beta chain was sequenced for a study of T-cell reconstitution after alpha-beta-depleted transplantation in children. Findings and limits, study-wide: Newly produced T cells mostly accounted for T-cell counts and diversity one year post-transplant. Expanded graft clones, several hundred of them, were reportedly the source of alpha-beta T cells about two months after transplant. Several patients had high TCRbeta diversity at day 60; it came from surviving recipient T cells and thymic progenitors.

During its preparation, the TCRbeta library received unique molecular identifiers. TCRdb used MiXCR to reprocess the PCR reads, holding one entry per CDR3 protein. The repertoire includes 450,000 to 600,000 distinct CDR3 sequences, 10% to 15% of them detected once, and around 2% sits in the top ten. V lost 5 bases, J lost 0 bases, and 11 bases lay in between. This CDR3 is built from 15 residues. Germline V CDR1 and CDR2: SGHTA, FQGNSA. For this clonotype: The target antigen is unknown.

This specimen consisted of PBMCs, mostly from graft donor cells, obtained 360 days after TCRalphabeta/CD19-depleted stem cell transplant. The sequence was obtained from a male patient under 18 who had a stem cell transplant for acute myeloid leukemia, so the T cells may come from the graft donor. The rearrangement uses TRBV7-2 and TRBJ1-5, with D possibly being TRBD1 (6 bases). CDR3 nucleotides: TGTGCCAGCAGCCAAGGACAGCTTAGCAATCAGCCCCAGCATTTT. Protein sequence: CASSQGQLSNQPQHF.